Each of the 26 T cell receptor beta chains below was sequenced from the same sample in a study of T-cell memory formation after mild COVID-19. TCRdb ran MiXCR on the 5' RACE reads and lists one entry per CDR3 protein. The table records 560,000 or so distinct CDR3 sequences, around 16% of them present only once. The sequencing sample was made of PBMCs or a T cell subset sorted from them (not recorded which). The receptors stem from an adult woman who had mild COVID-19 (a few samples of this study predate the infection). Cell type and time point are not known.

This clonotype was seen only a few times. The chain links TRBV6-2 or TRBV6-3 to TRBJ2-7, with TRBD1 matching 10 bases. This CDR3 comprises 16 residues. Trimming took 7 bases from V and 3 from J; bases not matched to a gene: 12. Germline CDR1 reads MNHEY; CDR2 reads SVGEGT. CDR3 amino acids: CASNRRGQGPYYEQYF. The CDR3 bases are TGTGCCAGCAACCGCCGGGGACAGGGGCCCTACTACGAGCAGTACTTC.

V is TRBV12-3 or TRBV12-4 and J is TRBJ1-5, with no clear D. The CDR3 runs 14 residues. Trimming shortened V by 2 bases and J by 6 bases, and 11 bases separated the two germline ends. The CDR3 here is CASSLKKLGQPQHF. DNA for the CDR3: TGTGCCAGCAGTTTAAAGAAGTTAGGTCAGCCCCAGCATTTT.

At least ten counts were recorded for this clonotype. This rearrangement joins TRBV7-2 to TRBJ2-1, with TRBD1 as a possible D gene (6 bases). The CDR3 runs 15 residues. Per germline, CDR1 SGHTA and CDR2 FQGNSA. Trimming removed 4 bases at V and 0 bases at J, with 10 bases between. The CDR3 is CASSSDRSSYNEQFF. CDR3 sequence (DNA): TGTGCCAGCAGCTCCGACAGGAGCTCCTACAATGAGCAGTTCTTC.

The rearrangement links TRBV5-1 to TRBJ2-3; 7 nucleotides agree with TRBD2. The CDR3 sequence is 16 residues long. In germline, CDR1 is SGHRS, CDR2 YFSETQ. The trim removed 2 bases at V and 2 bases at J, leaving 8 bases unmatched. The CDR3 DNA reads as TGCGCCAGCAGCTTCGACCTCGGGGGGATCACAGATACGCAGTATTTT. It yields the protein CASSFDLGGITDTQYF.

The J gene is TRBJ2-7, the V gene TRBV9, with 9 bases that match TRBD1. The CDR3 has 13 amino acids. The germline V gene has CDR1 SGDLS and CDR2 YYNGEE. V shed 4 bases and J 5 bases; nucleotides not matched to a gene: 4. CDR3 loop: CASSLWDRDEQYF. CDR3 DNA sequence: TGTGCCAGCAGCTTGTGGGACAGGGACGAGCAGTACTTC.

This clonotype has ten or more counts. The chain combines TRBV7-9 with TRBJ1-2, with D perhaps TRBD1 (6 bases). CDR3 length: 15 residues. Trimming cost V 0 bases and J 8 bases, with 16 bases left between them. The germline V gene has CDR1 SEHNR and CDR2 FQNEAQ (reference sequence). The CDR3 protein is CASSLAGALLGGYTF. The CDR3 DNA sequence: TGTGCCAGCAGCTTAGCGGGGGCCCTACTGGGCGGCTACACCTTC.

This clonotype was observed a handful of times. This chain joins TRBV29-1 and TRBJ2-1; D gene uncertain. The CDR3 runs to 12 residues. Deletions cut 4 bases from V and 4 bases from J, with 8 bases between. CDR1 is SQVTM, CDR2 ANQGSEA, per germline. As DNA, the CDR3 is TGCAGCGTTGTTGACTTTTACAATGAGCAGTTCTTC. Translating gives CSVVDFYNEQFF.

The chain links TRBV4-3 to TRBJ2-1; D remains unclear. Trimming removed 2 bases from V and 7 bases from J, with 12 bases in between. Per the germline V gene, CDR1 is LGHNA and CDR2 is YSLEER. This CDR3 region has 14 residues. The CDR3 coding sequence is TGCGCCAGCAGCCAATATTCAGCCGGTAATGAGCAGTTCTTC. This codes for CASSQYSAGNEQFF.

The chain joins TRBV7-6 to TRBJ2-7; 11 positions agree with TRBD2. Trimming removed 2 bases from V and 2 bases from J; junction bases left unmatched: 5. Germline loops: CDR1 SGHVS, CDR2 FNYEAQ. The CDR3 is 16 amino acids. DNA of the CDR3: TGTGCCAGCAGCTTATCCGGGACTAGCGGCACCTACGAGCAGTACTTC. Encoded protein: CASSLSGTSGTYEQYF.

The chain recombines TRBV6-2 or TRBV6-3 with TRBJ2-3; 7 bases map to TRBD1. The CDR3 totals 16 residues. Trimming cost V 6 bases and J 2 bases; bases outside gene matches: 11. Germline loops: CDR1 MNHEY, CDR2 SVGEGT. CDR3 coding DNA: TGTGCCAGCAGGCGGACAGGACCCTTATTCACAGATACGCAGTATTTT. Its translation is CASRRTGPLFTDTQYF.

V is TRBV19 and J is TRBJ1-1, with D possibly being TRBD1 (6 bases). With 9 bases removed from V and 1 base from J, the gap between germline ends came to 21 bases. The CDR3 is 16 residues long. Germline values: CDR1 LNHDA, CDR2 SQIVND (reference sequence). As DNA, the CDR3 is TGTGCCAGCCAGGGGTATCGAACTATGCGGAACACTGAAGCTTTCTTT. Protein product: CASQGYRTMRNTEAFF. Full variable domain (remainder filled in from reference TRBV19 and TRBJ1-1): DGGITQSPKYLFRKEGQNVTLSCEQNLNHDAMYWYRQDPGQGLRLIYYSQIVNDFQKGDIAEGYSVSREKKESFPLTVTSAQKNPTAFYLCASQGYRTMRNTEAFFGQGTRLTVV.

This clonotype has more than one count but fewer than ten. The chain couples TRBV5-1 to TRBJ1-1; weak D call: TRBD1 (6 bases). CDR1 is SGHRS, CDR2 YFSETQ, per germline. V was shortened by 0 bases and J by 6 bases, with 12 bases between the two germline ends. The CDR3 contains 14 residues. CDR3 in DNA: TGCGCCAGCAGCTTGGACAGGGTGAATGCTGAAGCTTTCTTT. Translating gives CASSLDRVNAEAFF.

The J gene is TRBJ1-5, the V gene TRBV7-9, with 9 bases identical to TRBD1. The CDR3 is made up of 14 amino acids. The germline gives CDR1 SEHNR, CDR2 FQNEAQ (reference sequence). J lost 7 bases, V lost 4 bases, and 5 bases had no gene match. The CDR3 nucleotides read TGTGCCAGCAGCTCGATGGACAGGGGCCAGCCCCAGCATTTT. This encodes CASSSMDRGQPQHF. The complete variable domain, with remaining parts taken from reference TRBV7-9 and TRBJ1-5, reads DTGVSQNPRHKITKRGQNVTFRCDPISEHNRLYWYRQTLGQGPEFLTYFQNEAQLEKSRLLSDRFSAERPKGSFSTLEIQRTEQGDSAMYLCASSSMDRGQPQHFGDGTRLSIL.

This clonotype was picked up many times. The chain employs TRBV15 and TRBJ1-5; 7 positions agree with TRBD1. Trimming cost V 0 bases and J 2 bases; bases outside gene matches: 10. The CDR3 has 18 amino acids. CDR1 is LNHNV and CDR2 is YYDKDF in the germline V gene (reference sequence). The CDR3 here is CATSRDSNTGVGNQPQHF. The CDR3 DNA is TGTGCCACCAGCAGAGACTCAAATACAGGGGTAGGCAATCAGCCCCAGCATTTT.

The V gene is TRBV7-2, the J gene TRBJ2-1, with 13 bases lining up with TRBD2. The CDR3 spans 16 residues. V lost 4 bases, J lost 8 bases, and 8 bases stayed unmatched. CDR1 SGHTA and CDR2 FQGNSA come from the germline V gene. CDR3 sequence reads: CASSSRTSGGRDEQFF. DNA for the CDR3: TGTGCCAGCAGCTCGCGGACTAGCGGGGGACGGGATGAGCAGTTCTTC.

This clonotype occurred a few times. The chain joins TRBV6-5 to TRBJ2-3; TRBD2 agrees at 10 bases. From germline, CDR1 is MNHEY and CDR2 SVGAGI. The CDR3 contains 16 residues. V trimming: 0 bases; J trimming: 8 bases; junction bases outside the gene matches: 8. The CDR3 nucleotides read TGTGCCAGCAGTTACTCGTCCAGCGGGGGGGCGTCTACGCAGTATTTT. The encoded protein is CASSYSSSGGASTQYF.

This clonotype was counted a few times. This chain connects TRBV7-9 to TRBJ2-1; D remains unclear. V was shortened by 4 bases and J by 15 bases, with 19 bases between the two germline ends. The CDR3 loop spans 13 amino acids. Germline V gene data show CDR1 as SEHNR and CDR2 as FQNEAQ (reference sequence). CDR3 bases: TGTGCCAGCAGCTCCACTTGGGTCTCGTCCCTGTTCTTC. Translation: CASSSTWVSSLFF.

The gene calls are TRBV14 and TRBJ2-1, with 13 bases identical to TRBD2. Germline loops: CDR1 SGHDN, CDR2 FVKESK. CDR3 length equals 19 residues. Trimming cost V 4 bases and J 0 bases; bases outside gene matches: 9. The CDR3 here is CASSPGLAGDLSSYNEQFF. DNA of the CDR3: TGTGCCAGCAGCCCAGGACTAGCGGGAGACCTAAGCTCCTACAATGAGCAGTTCTTC.

This chain connects TRBV15 to TRBJ2-1; TRBD2 aligns across 11 bases. Germline V lookup: CDR1 LNHNV, CDR2 YYDKDF (reference sequence). With V trimmed by 4 bases and J by 7 bases, 9 bases remained unmatched. This CDR3 region has 16 residues. The CDR3 sequence is CATSIKGLAAGNEQFF. The CDR3 region has the DNA TGTGCCACCAGCATAAAGGGACTAGCGGCTGGTAATGAGCAGTTCTTC. Complete variable domain (other parts from reference TRBV15 and TRBJ2-1): DAMVIQNPRYQVTQFGKPVTLSCSQTLNHNVMYWYQQKSSQAPKLLFHYYDKDFNNEADTPDNFQSRRPNTSFCFLDIRSPGLGDTAMYLCATSIKGLAAGNEQFFGPGTRLTVL.

This clonotype occurred a few times. The chain links TRBV7-6 to TRBJ2-5; D remains unclear. The V gene lost 6 bases and the J gene lost 2 bases, with 16 bases spanning the gap. Looked up from germline, CDR1 is SGHVS and CDR2 is FNYEAQ. The CDR3 length is 15 residues. The CDR3 loop reads CASSRQRAGQETQYF. The CDR3 nucleotides are TGTGCCAGCAGTCGCCAACGGGCCGGACAAGAGACCCAGTACTTC.

V and J are TRBV5-5 and TRBJ2-2; D is unclear. The CDR3 runs 15 residues. Trimming pared 4 bases from V and 1 base from J, leaving 11 bases between. Germline V gene lookup returns CDR1 SGHKS and CDR2 YYEKEE (reference sequence). CDR3 region: CASSGTQVNTGELFF. The CDR3 nucleotides are TGTGCCAGCAGCGGAACTCAGGTGAACACCGGGGAGCTGTTTTTT.

The sample holds many counts of this clonotype. The J gene is TRBJ2-7, the V gene TRBV19; D is unresolved. The CDR3 is 16 amino acids. Looked up from germline, CDR1 is LNHDA and CDR2 is SQIVND (reference sequence). V was pared by 9 bases and J by 2 bases, with 23 bases between. As DNA, the CDR3 is TGTGCCAGACTATTCAAATCCGGGTTGTTGGCCTACGAGCAGTACTTC. Protein product: CARLFKSGLLAYEQYF.

The CDR3 nucleotides are TGCAGTGCTTTGGGCAGCTCTGGGGCCAACGTCCTGACTTTC. Its protein is CSALGSSGANVLTF. The gene calls are TRBV20-1 and TRBJ2-6; D not resolved. Germline values: CDR1 DFQATT, CDR2 SNEGSKA (reference sequence). The CDR3 contains 14 residues. V dropped 5 bases and J dropped 0 bases, with 8 bases sitting between them.

This clonotype was recorded a few times. The rearrangement joins TRBV7-8 to TRBJ1-1; 10 positions agree with TRBD1. The V gene end was trimmed by 4 bases and the J gene end by 3 bases; junction bases not matched to a gene: 5. The V gene's germline CDR1 is SGHVS and CDR2 FQNEAQ. This CDR3 spans 15 amino acids. This chain's CDR3 is CASSSDRGSYTEAFF. The CDR3 DNA sequence: TGTGCCAGCAGCTCGGACAGGGGGAGTTACACTGAAGCTTTCTTT.

In this sample, this clonotype turned up a few times. This chain joins TRBV15 and TRBJ2-1; 13 bases align to TRBD2. The CDR3 has 14 residues. J was trimmed by 14 bases and V by 2 bases; bases with no gene match: 6. Germline CDR1 LNHNV, CDR2 YYDKDF (reference sequence). CDR3 in amino acids: CATSRRTSGSGEFF. CDR3 in DNA: TGTGCCACCAGCAGACGGACTAGCGGGAGCGGCGAGTTCTTC.

This clonotype showed up just a few times. CDR3 residues: CASSRTGGNEKLFF. CDR3 bases: TGCGCCAGCAGCCGGACAGGGGGAAATGAAAAACTGTTTTTT. V usage is TRBV4-1 and J usage is TRBJ1-4, with 10 bases lining up with TRBD1. Germline-derived CDR1 and CDR2 are MGHRA and YSYEKL. V was clipped by 4 bases and J by 5 bases; unmatched bases: 1. CDR3 length: 14 amino acids.